This entry concerns a single T cell receptor beta chain. It has no known antigen specificity. One base away there is no much larger clone; base qualities are not given. This entry belongs to a study of shared clonotypes between healthy human individuals (dated by TCRdb to 2020 to 2021). With regard to the full study: The cohort comprised a couple of women and a few men aged 18 to 49 years. For each donor, three plates each were used for CD4 naive and CD4 memory, two plates were used for CD8 naive, and one plate was used for CD8 memory. To increase sequencing depth and limit assay-specific biases, different laboratories used diverse techniques to prepare libraries and sequence TCR repertoires. Per donor, leukapheresis produced somewhere between about 0.85 and 8.9 billion PBMCs. Blood TCR repertoires of roughly 5 healthy adults were deeply sequenced to estimate repertoire size and the extent of clonotype sharing between individuals. Broad study findings and their caveats: Incomplete sequencing was indicated by rarefaction of sorted-subset datasets, despite the large sequencing depth. When four donors were compared, the shared fraction of clonotypes was 5% to 6.5% for naive CD4, approximately 3.5% for naive CD8, roughly 2.5% for memory CD4, and 0.35% to 0.5% for memory CD8. Naive subsets generally had larger estimated clonotype richness than memory subsets did. The genetic and exposure-history diversity represented was limited by the small number of donors. Compared with non-shared clonotypes, clonotypes shared by all four sorted-subset donors had higher generation probabilities. Pairwise subsampling indicated that sequencing depth was expected to affect the degree of clonotype sharing among donors. Sampling was restricted to blood, and TCR repertoires in tissue are likely to differ from TCR repertoires in blood.

Including the terminal cysteine and phenylalanine, the CDR3 comprises 14 residues. Only CDR3 DNA is held: 42 bases, read in frame from base 1. The trim is 4 bases for V and 4 bases for J, with a gap of 14 bases between the germline ends. Sequences SGHNT (CDR1) and YYREEE (CDR2) are obtained from the germline V gene (reference sequence). TCR CDR3 regions were amplified from genomic DNA by multiplex PCR using the deep immunoSEQ assay. Genomic DNA extracted from each cell subset was distributed evenly over all wells of several immunoSEQ 96-well plates, and each plate served as one replicate. Each replicate PCR for sorted subsets received about 0.2 ug genomic DNA, equal to tens of thousands of T cell genomes. Purified libraries were quantified with a Qubit 3.0 fluorometer, sized on a Bioanalyzer 2100, and re-quantified with the KAPA Library Quantification kit. Each immunoSEQ 96-well plate was sequenced on its own single-read 150-cycle Illumina NextSeq 550 flow cell. The source study handled its data this way. Because the immunoSEQ output included only junctional sequences and no quality scores, the filtering could not be the same as the filtering used for full-length reads. To assign V/J genes and CDR3, sequences were annotated using PyIR, a Python wrapper for IgBLAST v1.9, with IMGT germline references. Reads were filtered out if the reads had weak V/J assignments (E-value above 1e-6), no CDR3, stop codons, out-of-frame junctions, or ambiguous translated residues. V3J clonotypes were defined as sequences sharing an identical inferred V gene, J gene, and CDR3 amino acid sequence. The percentage overlap between two repertoires was calculated by dividing the number of shared unique clonotypes by the size of the smaller repertoire. RTK rarefaction, the Chao1 estimator, and Recon v2.1 estimates of unobserved clonotypes were used to assess repertoire richness. For all TCRbeta clonotypes obtained by the gDNA method from a few donors, generation probabilities were computed with OLGA. In TCRdb, the immuneACCESS table is reduced to in-frame sequences with V and J assigned. These tables do not hold every clone; where another copy was compared, an unresolved V gene accounts for under half, and the others remain unexplained. That table gives V, J and clone size, and the DNA gave D and trimming. In all, the sample holds 800,000 to 1,200,000 clones, and roughly 74% of those were seen once. Jointly, the top ten make up 0.52% of the sample.

The donors were healthy, HIV-negative adults with no recently reported acute infections or vaccinations. Only Caucasian adults living in Nashville, Tennessee, USA were represented among the donors. Magnetic negative selection was used to enrich CD4+ T cells, after which naive cells were positively selected on CD45RA and the negative fraction became the memory subset. Blood was obtained by leukapheresis, after which PBMCs were separated by Ficoll-Histopaque density gradient centrifugation and cryopreserved in liquid nitrogen vapor phase. Analytical flow cytometry was used to check the purity and quantity of every magnetically sorted T cell population. Each sorted fraction had its genomic DNA isolated and then quantified by UV absorbance on a Nanodrop 2000c.

Rearrangement joined TRBV5-4 to TRBJ2-5; a weak D assignment points to TRBD1 (6 bases agree). Sequencing was done on a sample of memory CD4+ T cells from PBMCs. The cell subset or site tag for this specimen amounts to: CD45RA-negative fraction. The TCR sequence derives from a man younger than 35 in good health. Some clones in this sample may be carry-over from other donors' samples. The nucleotides are TGTGCCAGCAGCCCGAGTCAGGGGACAGAGACCCAGTACTTC. It specifies CASSPSQGTETQYF.